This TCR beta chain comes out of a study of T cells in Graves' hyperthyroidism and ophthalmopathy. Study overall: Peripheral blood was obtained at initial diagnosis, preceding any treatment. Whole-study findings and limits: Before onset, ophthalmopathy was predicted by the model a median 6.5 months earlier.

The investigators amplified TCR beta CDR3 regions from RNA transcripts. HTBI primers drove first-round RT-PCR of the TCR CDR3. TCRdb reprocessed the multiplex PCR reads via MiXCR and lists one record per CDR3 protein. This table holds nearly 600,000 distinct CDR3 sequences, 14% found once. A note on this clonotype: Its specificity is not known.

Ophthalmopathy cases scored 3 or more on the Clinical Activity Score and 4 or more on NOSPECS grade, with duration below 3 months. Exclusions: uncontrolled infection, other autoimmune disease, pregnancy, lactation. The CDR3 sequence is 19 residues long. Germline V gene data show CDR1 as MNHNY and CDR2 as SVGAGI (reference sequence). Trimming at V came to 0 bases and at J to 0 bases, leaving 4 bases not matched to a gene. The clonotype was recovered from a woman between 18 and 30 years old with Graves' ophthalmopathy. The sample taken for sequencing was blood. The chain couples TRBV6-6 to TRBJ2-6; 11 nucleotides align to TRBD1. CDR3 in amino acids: CASSYSGTGGISGANVLTF. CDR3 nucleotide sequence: TGTGCCAGCAGTTACTCCGGGACAGGGGGTATCTCTGGGGCCAACGTCCTGACTTTC.